This TCR beta chain stems from a study of OX40 agonist ivuxolimab in advanced cancers. Study-level background: Ivuxolimab was an agonistic, fully human IgG2 monoclonal antibody directed against OX40 (CD134), a costimulatory receptor. Intravenous ivuxolimab was administered to patients every 2 weeks at six dose levels: 0.01, 0.1, 0.3, 1.5, 3 and 10 mg/kg. Partial responses were achieved by three dose-escalation patients, of whom one had hepatocellular carcinoma and two had cutaneous melanoma. The point of sequencing TCRbeta in the periphery was to test whether ivuxolimab changed TCR sequence diversity and drove clonal T-cell expansion. Patients were allowed to have had prior anti-PD-1, anti-PD-L1 or anti-CTLA-4 therapy, and 40% of the dose-escalation patients had been treated with checkpoint inhibitors. The paper reports the monotherapy dose-escalation portion (N = 52 patients) of the phase I ivuxolimab trial. Of the roughly 53 patients in dose escalation, 19 had hepatocellular carcinoma, some 15 had melanoma, 9 had renal cell carcinoma and 9 had head and neck cancer. In the dose-escalation cohort, roughly 80% of patients were male, and the mean age was approximately 64 years, with a range of roughly 23 to 85.

Patients with autoimmune disease history or receiving systemic immunosuppression were excluded from the trial. In every dose cohort, peripheral blood was drawn for TCR sequencing at baseline, cycle 4 day 1, and cycle 7 day 1. Samples came from an open-label, multicenter, first-in-human phase I dose-escalation trial of ivuxolimab. Adults with locally advanced or metastatic melanoma, renal cell carcinoma, hepatocellular carcinoma or head and neck squamous cell carcinoma were enrolled in the trial. Before TCR sequencing, CD4+ T cells and CD8+ T cells were sorted from peripheral blood as separate populations. Genomic DNA was isolated from the sorted cells so that the TCRbeta CDR3 region could be sequenced. TCRbeta CDR3 regions were sequenced using the immunoSEQ Assay. Drawn from immuneACCESS, this table holds only the in-frame rearrangements with V and J called that TCRdb kept. Clones are partly lost; checked studies trace under half to an unresolved V gene and leave the rest unexplained. The sample table records about 73,000 clones; about 90% of these occur just once. Roughly 0.5% of the sample lies in the top ten.

Beyond this particular receptor, the publication reports: At doses from 0.1 to 3.0 mg/kg, clonal expansion was seen in both CD4+ and CD8+ blood T cells between baseline and week 6. In the 0.1-3.0 mg/kg groups, partial responders had among the lowest normalized peripheral clonal expansion, particularly in CD8+ T cells. The antigen specificity of the clonally expanded peripheral T cells was not determined. Low levels of normalized T-cell clonal expansion were also seen in some nonresponding patients. On average, CD8+ T cells showed more expanded clones than CD4+ T cells after ivuxolimab.

The V and J ends are trimmed by 0 bases and 0 bases, leaving 9 bases between them. Looking up the germline V gene yields CDR1 MGHRA and CDR2 YSYEKL. The CDR3, cysteine through phenylalanine, is 15 amino acids long. Of the read, only the CDR3 DNA is kept; its 45 bases are in frame from base 1. For this clone: No cognate antigen has been identified for it. Base qualities are not at hand, and no much larger clone is one base apart.

This specimen consisted of CD4+ or CD8+ T cells sorted from blood, obtained in a trial of the OX40 agonist ivuxolimab. The sequence links TRBV4-1 to TRBJ2-7; the D gene remains uncertain. The source of this sequence is an adult with an advanced solid tumor such as melanoma, head and neck, liver or kidney cancer. The CDR3 protein: CASSQDKGSSYEQYF. The sequenced DNA: TGCGCCAGCAGCCAAGATAAAGGCAGCTCCTACGAGCAGTACTTC.